This T cell receptor beta chain was recorded in a study of naive and memory T cell subsets. Study conclusions and caveats: Activation and differentiation may alter RNA-based TCR counts.

On this clonotype: Antigen unknown.

V was trimmed by 4 bases and J by 0 bases, leaving 12 bases between them. CDR3 size: 15 residues. Both TRBC1 and TRBC2 were covered by a beta constant-region primer of two equimolar oligonucleotides. Ligation attached a single-stranded oligonucleotide with a 12-nucleotide UMI and the SP2 primer to the cDNA 3' end. The ligated cDNA underwent four PCR rounds using SP2 and nested alpha and beta constant-region primers. TCRdb called the UMI-ligation and nested PCR reads again in MiXCR, with one record for every CDR3 protein. The sample holds around 160,000 distinct CDR3 sequences, around 15% seen once. V and J are TRBV12-3 or TRBV12-4 and TRBJ1-1; maybe TRBD1 (5 bases). The source is a human donor in good health. Sequenced material: naive CD4+ T cells from blood. CDR3 amino acids: CASSSKGSMNTEAFF. CDR3 in DNA: TGTGCCAGCAGTTCCAAGGGGAGCATGAACACTGAAGCTTTCTTT.